This is a list of T cell receptor beta chains from one sample in a study of T cell responses to AZD1222 COVID-19 vaccine. Measured with immunoSEQ multiplex PCR; TCRdb has only the in-frame clones, and not every one. The data hold approximately 170,000 clones, with approximately 90% observed a single time. The material was peripheral blood, obtained on day 0 of AZD1222 vaccination. These receptors all stem from an adult in good health. Each CDR3 is given without its conserved first and last residue. The D gene is left open where the match is weak.

j_gene	len	v_gene	d_gene	CDR3aa
TRBJ2-2	17	TRBV7-3	TRBD2	ASRSSGTSGKTNTGELF
TRBJ1-6	14	TRBV6-4	-	ATSGEVRSYNSPLH
TRBJ1-1	12	TRBV9	-	ASSAGSVFTEAF
TRBJ2-5	10	TRBV2	-	ASTPNQETQY
TRBJ1-2	12	TRBV9	-	ASSVAPPNYGYT
TRBJ1-3	13	TRBV9	-	ASSVGSSPGNTIY
TRBJ1-1	11	TRBV5-4	TRBD1	ASSWDRNTEAF
TRBJ1-5	13	TRBV4-1	-	ASSQEGNSNQPQH
TRBJ2-1	14	TRBV13	TRBD1	ASSSVWDRTHNEQF
TRBJ2-1	10	TRBV18	-	ASSPQGPPQF
TRBJ1-4	19	TRBV5-1	TRBD1	ASSPWTPTGSTERTNEKLF
TRBJ2-3	13	TRBV4-1	TRBD1	ASSPGQGGTDTQY
TRBJ1-3	12	TRBV30	-	AWTPGRAGNTIY
TRBJ1-4	13	TRBV18	-	ASSQQGPTNEKLF
TRBJ1-5	11	TRBV7-9	TRBD1	ASSAQGNQPQH
TRBJ1-2	14	TRBV7-6	TRBD1	ASSLGTGESLGGYT
TRBJ1-4	13	TRBV5-1	-	ASSLGRASNEKLF
TRBJ2-5	15	TRBV24-1	TRBD1	ATSERGGQGLEETQY
TRBJ1-1	9	TRBV2	-	ASKRGAQAF
TRBJ1-5	15	TRBV28	-	ASSPGYRGTGNQPQH
TRBJ1-2	12	TRBV10-1	-	ASSPDVYGGGYT
TRBJ2-2	12	TRBV28	-	ASNGQGRTGELF
TRBJ2-1	12	TRBV5-1	TRBD1	ASSWDRGSGEQF
TRBJ2-1	18	TRBV11-3	TRBD2	ASSSRVTSAPASSYNEQF
TRBJ2-7	10	TRBV3-1/TRBV3-2	-	ASSRTEYEQY
TRBJ2-6	14	TRBV7-9	-	ASSLLTGSGANVLT
TRBJ1-1	11	TRBV3-1/TRBV3-2	-	ASSGRGVTEAF
TRBJ1-1	14	TRBV11-3	TRBD1	ASSSGQGAGVTEAF
TRBJ2-1	15	TRBV5-1	-	ASSLETGTAPYNEQF
TRBJ2-2	13	TRBV9	-	ASSVDLLPTGELF
TRBJ1-5	12	TRBV19	-	ASSEQGKGQPQH
TRBJ1-3	12	TRBV5-4	TRBD1	ASSAQGSGNTIY
TRBJ1-2	12	TRBV5-1	-	ASSLAQGVYGYT
TRBJ1-2	11	TRBV10-2	TRBD1	ASSDPRGDGYT
TRBJ1-4	11	TRBV6-5	TRBD1	ASKGQVNEKLF
TRBJ2-4	11	TRBV5-6	-	ASARGAKNIQY
TRBJ2-1	13	TRBV10-1	TRBD2	ASSLAGGKKNEQF
TRBJ2-1	13	TRBV3-1/TRBV3-2	-	ASSHRLDPMGEQF
TRBJ2-5	8	TRBV30	-	AWSQETQY
TRBJ2-7	15	TRBV30	TRBD2	AWSPPGGLAGSIEQY
TRBJ1-5	13	TRBV27	TRBD1	ASSNRGSRNQPQH
TRBJ2-2	12	TRBV25-1	-	ASSELRNTGELF
TRBJ1-6	15	TRBV19	-	ATRIRTGVRFNSPLH
TRBJ2-7	11	TRBV19	-	ASSIGMFNEQY
TRBJ1-5	11	TRBV12-3/TRBV12-4	-	ASSLGRVQPQH
TRBJ2-7	9	TRBV2	-	ASSSPYEQY
TRBJ2-1	15	TRBV4-1	-	ASSQVGLRPSRNEQF
TRBJ2-7	14	TRBV7-7	TRBD2	ASSLGLAGSSYEQY
TRBJ2-2	13	TRBV6-2/TRBV6-3	-	ASSYVRDITGELF
TRBJ2-5	12	TRBV9	TRBD2	ASSAGTRQETQY
TRBJ2-1	14	TRBV11-3	TRBD2	ASSLEGLAGGSEQF
TRBJ2-7	11	TRBV5-1	-	ASSNSDPTGQY
TRBJ2-2	11	TRBV28	-	ASSSRAPGELF
TRBJ2-2	11	TRBV7-3	TRBD2	ASSYSGNGELF